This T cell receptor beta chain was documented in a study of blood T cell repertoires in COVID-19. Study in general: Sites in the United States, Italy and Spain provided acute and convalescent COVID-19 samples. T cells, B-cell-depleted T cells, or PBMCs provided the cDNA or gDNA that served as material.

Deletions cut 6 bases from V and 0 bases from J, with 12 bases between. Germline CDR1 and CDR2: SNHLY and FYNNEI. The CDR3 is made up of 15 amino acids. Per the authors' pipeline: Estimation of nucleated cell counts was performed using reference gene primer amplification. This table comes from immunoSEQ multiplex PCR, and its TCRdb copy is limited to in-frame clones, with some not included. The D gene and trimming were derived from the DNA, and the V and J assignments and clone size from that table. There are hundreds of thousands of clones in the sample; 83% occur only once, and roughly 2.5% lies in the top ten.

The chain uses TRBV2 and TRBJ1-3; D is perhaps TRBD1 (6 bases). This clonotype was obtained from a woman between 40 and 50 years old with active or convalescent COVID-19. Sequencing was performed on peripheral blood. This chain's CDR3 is CASREDSNSGNTIYF. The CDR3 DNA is TGTGCCAGCAGAGAGGACAGCAACTCTGGAAACACCATATATTTT. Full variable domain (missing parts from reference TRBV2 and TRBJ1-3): EPEVTQTPSHQVTQMGQEVILRCVPISNHLYFYWYRQILGQKVEFLVSFYNNEISEKSEIFDDQFSVERPDGSNFTLKIRSTKLEDSAMYFCASREDSNSGNTIYFGEGSWLTVV.